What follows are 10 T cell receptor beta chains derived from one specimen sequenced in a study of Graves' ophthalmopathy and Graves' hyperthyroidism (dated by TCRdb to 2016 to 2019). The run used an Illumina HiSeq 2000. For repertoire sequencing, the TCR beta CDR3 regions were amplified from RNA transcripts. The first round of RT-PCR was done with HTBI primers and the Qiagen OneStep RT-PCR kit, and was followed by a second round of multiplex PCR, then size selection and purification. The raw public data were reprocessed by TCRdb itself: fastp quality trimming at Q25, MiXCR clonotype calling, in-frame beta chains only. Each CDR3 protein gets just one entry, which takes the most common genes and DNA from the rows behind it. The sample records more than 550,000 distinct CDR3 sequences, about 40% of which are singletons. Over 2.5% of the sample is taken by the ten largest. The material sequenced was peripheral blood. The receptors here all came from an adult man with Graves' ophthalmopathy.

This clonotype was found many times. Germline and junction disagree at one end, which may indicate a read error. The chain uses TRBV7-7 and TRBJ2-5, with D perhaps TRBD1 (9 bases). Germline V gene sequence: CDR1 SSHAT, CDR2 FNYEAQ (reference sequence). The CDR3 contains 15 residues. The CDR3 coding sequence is TGTGCTAGCAGCTTAGCGGGACAGGGCGCAGAGACCCAGTACTTC. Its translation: CASSLAGQGAETQYF.

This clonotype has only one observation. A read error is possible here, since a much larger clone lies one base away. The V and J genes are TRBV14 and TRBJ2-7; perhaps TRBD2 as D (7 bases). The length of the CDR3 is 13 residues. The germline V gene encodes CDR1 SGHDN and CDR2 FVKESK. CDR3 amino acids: CARSQEGGHEQYF. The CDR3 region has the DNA TGTGCCCGCAGCCAAGAGGGGGGGCACGAGCAGTACTTC. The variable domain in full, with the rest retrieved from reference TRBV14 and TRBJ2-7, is EAGVTQFPSHSVIEKGQTVTLRCDPISGHDNLYWYRRVMGKEIKFLLHFVKESKQDESGMPNNRFLAERTGGTYSTLKVQPAELEDSGVYFCARSQEGGHEQYFGPGTRLTVT.

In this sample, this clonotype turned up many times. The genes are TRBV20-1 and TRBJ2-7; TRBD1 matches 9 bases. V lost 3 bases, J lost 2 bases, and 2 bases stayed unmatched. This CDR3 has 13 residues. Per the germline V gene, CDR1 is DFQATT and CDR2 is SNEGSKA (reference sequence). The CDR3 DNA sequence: TGCAGTGCTAGGGGACAGGGACCCTACGAGCAGTACTTC. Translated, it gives CSARGQGPYEQYF.

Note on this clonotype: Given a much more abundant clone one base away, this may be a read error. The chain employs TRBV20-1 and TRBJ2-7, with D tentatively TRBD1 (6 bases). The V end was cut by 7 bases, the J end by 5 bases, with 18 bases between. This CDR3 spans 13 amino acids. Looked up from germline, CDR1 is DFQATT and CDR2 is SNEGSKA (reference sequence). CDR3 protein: CSVKGYRDNEQYF. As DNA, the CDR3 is TGCAGTGTGAAGGGGTACAGGGACAACGAGCAGTACTTC.

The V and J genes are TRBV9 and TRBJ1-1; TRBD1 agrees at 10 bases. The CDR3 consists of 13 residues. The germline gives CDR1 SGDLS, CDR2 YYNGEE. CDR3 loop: CARDGTGDTEAFF. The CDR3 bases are TGTGCTAGAGACGGGACAGGGGACACTGAAGCTTTCTTT.

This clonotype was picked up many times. The CDR3 reads CASSGWVGNQPQHF. In DNA, the CDR3 is TGTGCCAGTAGTGGTTGGGTGGGGAATCAGCCCCAGCATTTT. This sequence joins TRBV19 and TRBJ1-5, with D hard to call. The CDR3 is 14 residues long. Germline V gives CDR1 LNHDA, CDR2 SQIVND (reference sequence). The V end was cut by 5 bases, the J end by 4 bases, with 12 bases between.

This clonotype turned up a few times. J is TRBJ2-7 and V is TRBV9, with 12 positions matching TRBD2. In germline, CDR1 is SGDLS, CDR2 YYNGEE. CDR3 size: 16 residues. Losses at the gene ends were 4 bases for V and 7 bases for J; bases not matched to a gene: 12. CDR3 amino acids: CASSPRASGGAGEQYF. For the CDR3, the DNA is TGTGCCAGCAGCCCCCGGGCTAGCGGGGGGGCCGGAGAGCAGTACTTC.

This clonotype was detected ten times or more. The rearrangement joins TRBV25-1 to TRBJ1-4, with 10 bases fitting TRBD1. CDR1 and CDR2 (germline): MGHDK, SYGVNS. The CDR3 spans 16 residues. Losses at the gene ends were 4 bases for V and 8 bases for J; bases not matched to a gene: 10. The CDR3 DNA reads TGTGCCAGCAGTGTCTACCGGGGGACAGGGGACGAAAAACTGTTTTTT. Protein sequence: CASSVYRGTGDEKLFF.

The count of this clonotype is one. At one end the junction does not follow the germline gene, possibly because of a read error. CDR3 residues: CASSIDRGGETQYF. The CDR3 DNA sequence: TGTGCCAGTAGTATAGATAGGGGTGGAGAGACTCAGTACTTC. The chain uses TRBV19 and TRBJ2-5; a weak D match, TRBD1 (5 bases). Per germline, CDR1 LNHDA and CDR2 SQIVND (reference sequence). The CDR3 is 14 amino acids.

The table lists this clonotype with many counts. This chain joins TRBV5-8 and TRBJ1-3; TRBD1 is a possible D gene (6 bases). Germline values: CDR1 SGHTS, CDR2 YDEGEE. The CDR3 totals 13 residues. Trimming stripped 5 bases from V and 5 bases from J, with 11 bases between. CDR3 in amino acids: CASSSTGRNTIYF. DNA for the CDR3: TGTGCCAGCAGTTCGACAGGTAGAAACACCATATATTTT.